The 10 T cell receptor beta chains presented below share a single source sample, sequenced in a study of T-cell memory formation after mild COVID-19. From the 5' RACE reads, TCRdb called clonotypes with MiXCR, one entry per CDR3 protein. The data show about 610,000 distinct CDR3 sequences, with 15% to 20% seen just once and roughly 7.7% held by the top ten. The sequenced material came from PBMCs or a T cell subset sorted from them (not recorded which). These receptors came from an adult woman who had mild COVID-19 (a few samples of this study predate the infection). Cell type and time point are not known.

This clonotype was counted only a few times. The V and J genes are TRBV12-3 or TRBV12-4 and TRBJ1-5; D gene uncertain. The CDR3 loop spans 15 amino acids. Trimming removed 5 bases from V and 4 bases from J, with 15 bases in between. The CDR3 sequence: CASSGAGSLNQPQHF. CDR3 DNA: TGTGCCAGCAGTGGAGCCGGGTCCTTGAATCAGCCCCAGCATTTT.

This clonotype was detected only a few times. The V and J genes are TRBV21-1 and TRBJ1-5; no DNA check was done on the table's D call, TRBD1. TRBV21-1 is flagged as a pseudogene. The CDR3 consists of 17 residues. The CDR3 reads CASSKFLEGQGDQPQHF. CDR3 in DNA: TGTGCCAGCAGCAAATTCCTTGAGGGACAGGGGGATCAGCCCCAGCATTTT.

The table lists this clonotype with a few counts. The chain couples TRBV12-3 or TRBV12-4 to TRBJ2-2; TRBD1 aligns across 8 bases. The CDR3 contains 15 residues. Trimming removed 3 bases from V and 7 bases from J; junction bases left unmatched: 7. CDR3 DNA sequence: TGTGCCAGCAGTTTCATACAGGGGGGAGACGGGGAGCTGTTTTTT. It specifies CASSFIQGGDGELFF.

The chain recombines TRBV24-1 with TRBJ2-3; D may be TRBD2 (5 bases). The CDR3 runs to 15 residues. The V gene's germline CDR1 is KGHDR and CDR2 SFDVKD. Trimming shortened V by 4 bases and J by 3 bases, and 13 bases separated the two germline ends. The CDR3 loop is CATSEATRRTDTQYF. The CDR3 DNA reads as TGTGCCACCAGTGAGGCGACACGGAGGACAGATACGCAGTATTTT.

The chain couples TRBV5-1 to TRBJ2-1; 10 nucleotides align to TRBD1. Germline V gene sequence: CDR1 SGHRS, CDR2 YFSETQ. This CDR3 comprises 15 residues. V shed 6 bases, J shed 2 bases, and the junction held 5 bases outside the gene matches. CDR3 sequence: CASTLDRGPYNEQFF. For the CDR3, the DNA is TGCGCCAGCACCCTAGACAGGGGGCCCTACAATGAGCAGTTCTTC.

There are a few counts of this clonotype. J is TRBJ1-4 and V is TRBV7-9, with 7 nucleotides matching TRBD1. This CDR3 region has 14 residues. V lost 5 bases, J lost 8 bases, and 8 bases stayed unmatched. Germline assignment: CDR1 SEHNR and CDR2 FQNEAQ (reference sequence). CDR3 sequence (DNA): TGTGCCAGCAGCACCGACAGGGCGCTCGAAAAACTGTTTTTT. Encoded protein: CASSTDRALEKLFF.

This clonotype was observed at least ten times. This sequence joins TRBV5-1 and TRBJ2-5, with 10 bases matching TRBD1. Germline assignment: CDR1 SGHRS and CDR2 YFSETQ. This CDR3 has 15 amino acids. Losses at the gene ends were 3 bases for V and 3 bases for J; bases not matched to a gene: 5. CDR3 sequence reads: CASSYGTGAEETQYF. The CDR3 DNA reads as TGCGCCAGCAGCTACGGGACAGGGGCGGAAGAGACCCAGTACTTC.

The chain is built from TRBV27 and TRBJ1-1, with 10 positions matching TRBD1. Germline V gene data show CDR1 as MNHEY and CDR2 as SMNVEV (reference sequence). The CDR3 is made up of 15 amino acids. The J segment lost 5 bases and the V segment lost 5 bases, leaving 8 bases of the junction unmatched. The CDR3: CASSRRQGAKTEAFF. Here the CDR3 DNA reads TGTGCCAGCAGTAGAAGACAGGGGGCAAAAACTGAAGCTTTCTTT.

This chain joins TRBV6-6 and TRBJ2-2; the D gene is possibly TRBD2 (6 bases). The CDR3 totals 13 residues. Trimming removed 10 bases at V and 0 bases at J, with 9 bases between. Germline CDR1 and CDR2: MNHNY and SVGAGI (reference sequence). This CDR3 is CATPGANTGELFF. As DNA, the CDR3 is TGTGCCACCCCGGGGGCGAACACCGGGGAGCTGTTTTTT.

In this sample, this clonotype turned up many times. The chain links TRBV12-3 or TRBV12-4 to TRBJ2-5; TRBD2 aligns across 9 bases. The CDR3 runs 15 residues. The V segment lost 5 bases and the J segment 1 base; nucleotides outside the gene matches: 5. As DNA, the CDR3 is TGTGCCAGCAGTCCGGGTAGCGGGGGCCAAGAGACCCAGTACTTC. Residues: CASSPGSGGQETQYF.